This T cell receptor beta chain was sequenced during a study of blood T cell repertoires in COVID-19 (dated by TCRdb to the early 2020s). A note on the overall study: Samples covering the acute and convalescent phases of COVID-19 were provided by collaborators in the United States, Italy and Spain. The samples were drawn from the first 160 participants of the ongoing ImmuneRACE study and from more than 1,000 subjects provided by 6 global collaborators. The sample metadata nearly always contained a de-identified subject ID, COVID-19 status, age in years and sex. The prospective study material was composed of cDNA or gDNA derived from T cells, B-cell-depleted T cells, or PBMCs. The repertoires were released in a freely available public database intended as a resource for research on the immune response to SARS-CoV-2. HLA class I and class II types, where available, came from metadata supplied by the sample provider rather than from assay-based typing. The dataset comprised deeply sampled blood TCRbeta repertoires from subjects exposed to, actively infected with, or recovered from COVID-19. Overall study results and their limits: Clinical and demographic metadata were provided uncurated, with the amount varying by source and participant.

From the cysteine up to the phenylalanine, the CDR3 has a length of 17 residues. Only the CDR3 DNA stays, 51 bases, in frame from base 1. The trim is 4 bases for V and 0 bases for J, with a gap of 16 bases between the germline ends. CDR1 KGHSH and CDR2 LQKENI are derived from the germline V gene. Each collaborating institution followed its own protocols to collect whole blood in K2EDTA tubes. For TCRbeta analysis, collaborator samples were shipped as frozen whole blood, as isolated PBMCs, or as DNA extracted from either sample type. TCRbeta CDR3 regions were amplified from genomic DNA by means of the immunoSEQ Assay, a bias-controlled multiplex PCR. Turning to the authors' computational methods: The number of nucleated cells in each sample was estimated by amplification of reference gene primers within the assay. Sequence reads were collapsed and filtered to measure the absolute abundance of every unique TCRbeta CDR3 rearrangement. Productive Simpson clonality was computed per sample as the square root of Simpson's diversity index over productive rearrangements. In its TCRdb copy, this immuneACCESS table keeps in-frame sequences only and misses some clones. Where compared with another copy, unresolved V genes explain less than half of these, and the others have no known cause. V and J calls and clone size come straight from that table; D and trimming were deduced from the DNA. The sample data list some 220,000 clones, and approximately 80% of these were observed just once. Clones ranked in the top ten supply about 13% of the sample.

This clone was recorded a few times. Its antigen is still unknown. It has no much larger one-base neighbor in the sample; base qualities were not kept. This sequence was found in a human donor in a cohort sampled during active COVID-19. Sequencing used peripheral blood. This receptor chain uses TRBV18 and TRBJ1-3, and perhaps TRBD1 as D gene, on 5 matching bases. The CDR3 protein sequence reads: CASSRNRDGSSGNTIYF. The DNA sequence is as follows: TGTGCCAGCTCACGGAATCGGGACGGGAGCTCTGGAAACACCATATATTTT.